The 18 T cell receptor beta chains in this list originate from one sample, sequenced in a study of CD8 T cells in ankylosing spondylitis. TCRdb ran MiXCR on the 5' RACE reads and lists one entry per CDR3 protein. The sample carries around 340,000 distinct CDR3 sequences, 14% to 15% recorded once. Sequenced material: blood, either unsorted or a sorted T cell fraction (not recorded which). The receptors stem from a male donor with ankylosing spondylitis or in good health (not recorded which).

The rearrangement links TRBV7-9 to TRBJ1-3, with D maybe TRBD1 (6 bases). Germline V CDR1 and CDR2: SEHNR, FQNEAQ (reference sequence). V was trimmed by 4 bases and J by 3 bases, leaving 19 bases between them. The CDR3 is made up of 17 amino acids. DNA for the CDR3: TGTGCCAGCAGCTCGCCCTGGGGGGGCAAATTTGGAAACACCATATATTTT. Translating gives CASSSPWGGKFGNTIYF.

This clonotype was recorded a few times. The chain has TRBV6-2 or TRBV6-3 and TRBJ1-5; 8 bases are shared with TRBD1. The germline V gene encodes CDR1 MNHEY and CDR2 SVGEGT. The CDR3 has 17 amino acids. The ends lost 5 bases at V and 2 bases at J; junction bases unmatched: 11. CDR3 residues: CASSLPGQGIRNQPQHF. The CDR3 coding sequence is TGTGCCAGCAGTCTCCCCGGACAGGGAATTCGCAATCAGCCCCAGCATTTT.

This chain joins TRBV18 and TRBJ2-7; D not resolved. CDR1 KGHSH and CDR2 LQKENI come from the germline V gene. The CDR3 extends over 15 amino acids. Trimming took off 1 base at V and 2 bases at J, with 12 bases between the two ends. The CDR3 DNA is TGTGCCAGCTCACCACGTGAAGCTGCTACCTACGAGCAGTACTTC. Its protein is CASSPREAATYEQYF.

This clonotype has a handful of counts. The rearrangement joins TRBV3-1 to TRBJ2-5; 14 bases agree with TRBD2. Germline CDR1 reads LGHDT; CDR2 reads YNNKEL (reference sequence). After removal of 3 bases from V and 4 bases from J, the junction contained 7 bases not matched to a gene. This CDR3 is 17 amino acids long. The CDR3 loop is CASSQARLAGGGETQYF. In DNA, the CDR3 is TGTGCCAGCAGCCAGGCACGACTAGCGGGAGGGGGAGAGACCCAGTACTTC.

This chain links TRBV11-2 with TRBJ2-1; 10 bases map to TRBD2. Germline V gene sequence: CDR1 SGHAT, CDR2 FQNNGV. The CDR3 is made up of 18 amino acids. Losses at the gene ends were 2 bases for V and 8 bases for J; bases not matched to a gene: 15. This CDR3 is CASSLSPPAGGPEYEQFF. CDR3 coding DNA: TGTGCCAGCAGCTTAAGCCCCCCAGCGGGGGGGCCCGAGTATGAGCAGTTCTTC.

This rearrangement joins TRBV3-1 to TRBJ2-7; 9 bases align to TRBD1. V shed 3 bases, J shed 5 bases, and the junction held 5 bases outside the gene matches. Germline assignment: CDR1 LGHDT and CDR2 YNNKEL (reference sequence). The CDR3 sequence is 14 residues long. DNA for the CDR3: TGTGCCAGCAGCCAGATGACAGGGGGAAACGAGCAGTACTTC. It specifies CASSQMTGGNEQYF.

J is TRBJ2-7 and V is TRBV10-3, with TRBD2 matching over 10 bases. The germline V gene has CDR1 ENHRY and CDR2 SYGVKD. CDR3 length equals 15 residues. J was trimmed by 2 bases and V by 2 bases; bases with no gene match: 3. The CDR3 is CAISEASGGTYEQYF. CDR3 sequence (DNA): TGTGCCATCAGTGAGGCTAGCGGGGGAACCTACGAGCAGTACTTC.

This chain connects TRBV12-3 or TRBV12-4 to TRBJ2-6; D gene uncertain. CDR3 length equals 16 residues. V was clipped by 2 bases and J by 0 bases, with 8 bases between them. The CDR3 nucleotides read TGTGCCAGCAGTTTATCGCGGAGCTCTGGGGCCAACGTCCTGACTTTC. It codes for CASSLSRSSGANVLTF.

This clonotype came up a few times. V usage is TRBV5-1 and J usage is TRBJ2-2, with a tentative D call TRBD1 (5 bases). This CDR3 region has 14 residues. The germline V gene encodes CDR1 SGHRS and CDR2 YFSETQ. V dropped 0 bases and J dropped 7 bases, with 10 bases sitting between them. Written as DNA, the CDR3 is TGCGCCAGCAGCTTGGGACAGTCGAACGGGGAGCTGTTTTTT. Translating it yields CASSLGQSNGELFF.

In this sample, this clonotype turned up a few times. This sequence joins TRBV29-1 and TRBJ1-5; TRBD1 is a possible D gene (6 bases). CDR3 length: 13 residues. Germline loops: CDR1 SQVTM, CDR2 ANQGSEA. Between the trimmed V and J ends, which lost 6 bases and 11 bases, there was a span of 20 bases. The CDR3 DNA reads as TGCAGCGTGGGTCAGGGGACTCGGGGCGCCCAGCATTTT. Translated, it gives CSVGQGTRGAQHF.

This clonotype was counted many times. This rearrangement joins TRBV6-1 to TRBJ2-7; D ambiguous. This CDR3 region has 13 residues. Germline CDR1 is MNHNS and CDR2 is SASEGT. The V and J ends lost 6 bases and 2 bases respectively, with 11 bases between them. The CDR3 DNA is TGTGCCAGCAGCCGACTGGGTGCCTACGAGCAGTACTTC. Its translation is CASSRLGAYEQYF.

V gene TRBV3-1 combines with J gene TRBJ2-2; D remains unclear. The CDR3 is 15 amino acids. The germline V gene encodes CDR1 LGHDT and CDR2 YNNKEL (reference sequence). V was pared by 10 bases and J by 1 base, with 16 bases between. CDR3 protein: CATTPQRGNTGELFF. CDR3 coding DNA: TGTGCCACCACCCCCCAGAGAGGGAACACCGGGGAGCTGTTTTTT.

V and J are TRBV7-9 and TRBJ2-7; 7 bases align to TRBD1. Germline CDR1 SEHNR, CDR2 FQNEAQ (reference sequence). This CDR3 region has 12 residues. With V trimmed by 4 bases and J by 6 bases, 3 bases remained unmatched. The CDR3, as DNA: TGTGCCAGCAGCTCACAGGGGCGCGAGCAGTACTTC. Translation gives CASSSQGREQYF.

As for this clonotype: The junction differs from germline at one of its ends, possibly a read error. The genes are TRBV19 and TRBJ1-6; D gene ambiguous. CDR3 length: 14 residues. Germline assignment: CDR1 LNHDA and CDR2 SQIVND (reference sequence). The CDR3 protein is CVSSISAWNWALHF. The CDR3 coding sequence is TGTGTCAGTAGTATTTCGGCTTGGAATTGGGCCCTCCACTTT.

This clonotype appeared a few times. J is TRBJ1-4 and V is TRBV6-5; D is perhaps TRBD1 (5 bases). This CDR3 is built from 17 residues. V lost 2 bases and J 4 bases, leaving 17 bases between the germline ends. The germline CDR1 and CDR2 sequences are MNHEY and SVGAGI. CDR3 coding DNA: TGTGCCAGCAGTTACGGGGGTGGACATCGTTTTAATGAAAAACTGTTTTTT. It is translated as CASSYGGGHRFNEKLFF.

V gene TRBV5-1 combines with J gene TRBJ2-1, with no clear D. The V gene lost 0 bases and the J gene lost 7 bases, with 5 bases spanning the gap. CDR1 and CDR2 from the germline V gene are SGHRS and YFSETQ. The CDR3 covers 12 residues. Here the CDR3 reads CASSLEENEQFF. The CDR3 bases are TGCGCCAGCAGCTTGGAAGAAAATGAGCAGTTCTTC.

This clonotype was recorded many times. The chain couples TRBV12-3 or TRBV12-4 to TRBJ2-2, with 13 positions matching TRBD2. V dropped 7 bases and J dropped 8; count of bases not matched to a gene: 4. There are 14 residues in the CDR3. CDR3 in amino acids: CASKLLAGGGELFF. Written as DNA, the CDR3 is TGTGCCAGCAAACTACTAGCGGGAGGGGGGGAGCTGTTTTTT.

The chain joins TRBV15 to TRBJ2-5; D is perhaps TRBD2 (6 bases). Germline CDR1 is LNHNV and CDR2 is YYDKDF (reference sequence). Trimming left V 8 bases short and J 3 bases short, with 25 bases between. This CDR3 has 17 amino acids. The CDR3 nucleotides read TGTGCCACCTCCTTCTTGGGACGAGGAGGGAAGGAAGAGACCCAGTACTTC. Amino acids: CATSFLGRGGKEETQYF.